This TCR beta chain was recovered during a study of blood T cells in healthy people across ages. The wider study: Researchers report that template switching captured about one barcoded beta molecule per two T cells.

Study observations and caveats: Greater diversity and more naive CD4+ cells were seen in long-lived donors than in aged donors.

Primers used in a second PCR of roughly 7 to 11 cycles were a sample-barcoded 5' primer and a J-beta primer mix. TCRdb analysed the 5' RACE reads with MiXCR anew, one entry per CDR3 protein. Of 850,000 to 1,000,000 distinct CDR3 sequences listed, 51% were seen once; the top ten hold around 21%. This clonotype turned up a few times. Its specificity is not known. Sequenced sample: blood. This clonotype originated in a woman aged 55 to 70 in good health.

The CDR3: CASSLGGAPSPLHF. CDR3 DNA sequence: TGTGCCAGCAGCTTGGGCGGGGCCCCATCGCCCCTCCACTTT. The V call is TRBV7-2, the J call TRBJ1-6; maybe TRBD1 (5 bases). The V and J ends lost 3 bases and 13 bases respectively, with 16 bases between them. The CDR3 consists of 14 residues. Germline CDR1 SGHTA, CDR2 FQGNSA.